Listed below are T cell receptor beta chains from one sample, sequenced in a study of blood T cell repertoires in COVID-19. The data were produced by immunoSEQ multiplex PCR, yet TCRdb's version contains in-frame clones alone and is incomplete. The sample lists roughly 130,000 clones; about nine tenths were seen once. The sample consisted of peripheral blood. The receptors here all came from a man aged 55-75 years with COVID-19, enrolled during active disease. CDR3s include the opening cysteine and the closing phenylalanine or tryptophan. D genes are given only for firm matches. The size entry is marked missing in some rows and otherwise reads once, few, many or a size class.

. | TRBJ2-7 | . | TRBV5-4 | TGTGCCAGCAGCTTGGGGCTAGCCTCCGAGCAGTACTTC | CASSLGLASEQYF
. | TRBJ1-6 | . | TRBV6-5 | TGTGCCAGCACTAGGAGTTATAATTCACCCCTCCACTTT | CASTRSYNSPLHF
. | TRBJ2-7 | . | TRBV18 | TGTGCCAGCTCTCCGTCAGGGGGGGAGCAGTACTTC | CASSPSGGEQYF
. | TRBJ1-1 | TRBD1 | TRBV28 | TGTGCCAGCAGCCTAAGGGGGACAGGGACGAACACTGAAGCTTTCTTT | CASSLRGTGTNTEAFF
. | TRBJ2-7 | TRBD2 | TRBV14 | TGTGCCAGCAGCCTGGGACTAGCGGGAGAGTACGAGCAGTACTTC | CASSLGLAGEYEQYF
. | TRBJ2-5 | TRBD2 | TRBV7-3 | TGTGCCAGCAGCTATGGACTAGGAGGAGAGACCCAGTACTTC | CASSYGLGGETQYF
. | TRBJ2-3 | TRBD2 | TRBV7-3 | TGTGCCAGCAGCCCCTTCGGGGGGGGGAGCACAGATACGCAGTATTTT | CASSPFGGGSTDTQYF
. | TRBJ2-1 | TRBD2 | TRBV19 | TGTGCCAGTAGTGTAGGACTAGCGGGAGATGCCCATGAGCAGTTCTTC | CASSVGLAGDAHEQFF
. | TRBJ2-1 | TRBD1 | TRBV6-2/TRBV6-3 | TGTGCCAGCAGTTTCTCCGGGACAGGGAACAATGAGCAGTTCTTC | CASSFSGTGNNEQFF
. | TRBJ2-1 | TRBD2 | TRBV28 | TGTGCCAGCAGTTTGCTAGCGGGAGGTGGTGAGCAGTTCTTC | CASSLLAGGGEQFF
. | TRBJ1-1 | . | TRBV3-1/TRBV3-2 | TGTGCCAGCAGCCAAGTGCCGGGACAAGAAGCTTTCTTT | CASSQVPGQEAFF
. | TRBJ1-4 | . | TRBV7-9 | TGTGCCAGCAGCTTAGATCGGGGGGCCGGGACTAATGAAAAACTGTTTTTT | CASSLDRGAGTNEKLFF
. | TRBJ1-2 | TRBD1 | TRBV9 | TGTGCCAGCAGCGAGTGGGAACAGGGGATGACTAACTATGGCTACACCTTC | CASSEWEQGMTNYGYTF
. | TRBJ1-5 | . | TRBV28 | TGTGCCAGCAGTCGCCCCCGGAGGGCTCAGCCCCAGCATTTT | CASSRPRRAQPQHF
. | TRBJ2-5 | . | TRBV5-1 | TGCGCCAGCAGCTTGGAAAGAGGCTTGTACCAAGAGACCCAGTACTTC | CASSLERGLYQETQYF
. | TRBJ2-1 | TRBD2 | TRBV5-6 | TGTGCCAGCAGCGGGACTAGCGGGAGGGTATACAATGAGCAGTTCTTC | CASSGTSGRVYNEQFF
. | TRBJ1-2 | TRBD1 | TRBV27 | TGTGCCAGCAGTCCCCGGGACAGGGCTGATTTCGTAGGCTACACCTTC | CASSPRDRADFVGYTF
. | TRBJ2-1 | TRBD2 | TRBV10-2 | TGCGCCAGCAAACGAGGACTAGGCACACGGGATGAGCAGTTCTTC | CASKRGLGTRDEQFF
. | TRBJ2-6 | . | TRBV25-1 | TGTGCCAGCAGTGGAGATGTACCCTCTGGGGCCAACGTCCTGACTTTC | CASSGDVPSGANVLTF
. | TRBJ2-4 | TRBD1 | TRBV7-9 | TGTGCCAGCAGCTTAGGAAACAGGGGGCAAAACATTCAGTACTTC | CASSLGNRGQNIQYF
. | TRBJ2-1 | TRBD2 | TRBV5-6 | TGTGCCAGCAGCTTGTGGCCTAGCGGGAGTTACGATGAGCAGTTCTTC | CASSLWPSGSYDEQFF
. | TRBJ2-5 | . | TRBV4-2 | TGTGCCAGCAGCCAAGGACTTGAGGCCGAGACCCAGTACTTC | CASSQGLEAETQYF
. | TRBJ1-2 | TRBD1 | TRBV11-2 | TGTGCCAGCAGCCTGGGACAGGAGAGTTATGGCTACACCTTC | CASSLGQESYGYTF
. | TRBJ1-1 | . | TRBV18 | TGTGCCAGCTCAGAAGGGACACAGAACACTGAAGCTTTCTTT | CASSEGTQNTEAFF
once | TRBJ1-6 | . | TRBV30 | TGTGCCTGGACCCGACAGTATAATTCACCCCTCCACTTT | CAWTRQYNSPLHF
. | TRBJ1-6 | . | TRBV6-5 | TGTGCCAGCCGAACCTCCCGGACAGAAAGTTCACCCCTCCACTTT | CASRTSRTESSPLHF
. | TRBJ2-7 | . | TRBV6-5 | TGTGCCAGCAGTTACGCCAGGGGATTTACCTACGAGCAGTACTTC | CASSYARGFTYEQYF
. | TRBJ1-3 | TRBD1 | TRBV11-2 | TGTGCCAGCAGCTTAAAGGGACAGGACCTCTCTGGAAACACCATATATTTT | CASSLKGQDLSGNTIYF
once | TRBJ2-3 | . | TRBV4-2 | TGTGCCAGCAGCCCCAAGGCGCCAGGATTTACAGATACGCAGTATTTT | CASSPKAPGFTDTQYF
once | TRBJ2-7 | TRBD1 | TRBV19 | TGTGCCAGCCGGGACAGGGGGTTTTACGAGCAGTACTTC | CASRDRGFYEQYF
. | TRBJ2-1 | . | TRBV28 | TGTGCCAGCAGTTTAGTATTCTACAATGAGCAGTTCTTC | CASSLVFYNEQFF
. | TRBJ2-7 | TRBD2 | TRBV5-1 | TGCGCCAGCTCCCGGGGACTGGGGGGGTACGAGCAGTACTTC | CASSRGLGGYEQYF
once | TRBJ2-3 | TRBD1 | TRBV25-1 | TGTGCCCCTTGCAGGACAGGGCGGGGCACAGATACGCAGTATTTT | CAPCRTGRGTDTQYF